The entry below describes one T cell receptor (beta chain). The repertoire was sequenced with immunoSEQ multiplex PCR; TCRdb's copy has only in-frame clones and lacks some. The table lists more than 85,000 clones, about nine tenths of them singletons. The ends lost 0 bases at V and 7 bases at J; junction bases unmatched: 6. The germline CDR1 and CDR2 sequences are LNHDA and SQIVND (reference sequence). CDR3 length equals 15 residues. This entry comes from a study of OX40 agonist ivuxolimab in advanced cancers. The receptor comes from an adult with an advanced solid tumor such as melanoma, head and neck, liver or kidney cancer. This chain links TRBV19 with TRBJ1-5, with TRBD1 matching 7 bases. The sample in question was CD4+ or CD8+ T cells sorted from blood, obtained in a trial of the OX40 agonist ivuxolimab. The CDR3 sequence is CASSIETGPRQPQHF. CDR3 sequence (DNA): TGTGCCAGTAGTATAGAGACAGGGCCGAGGCAGCCCCAGCATTTT.